In this sample, the clone carrying this T cell receptor beta chain turned up a few times. Its target is not known. The source of the sample is a study of beta chain features in type 1 diabetes. Study outcomes and limitations: Cells with high TCR expression could be over-represented by cDNA sequencing. Reduced insertions and increased deletions marked VDJ junctions in type 1 diabetes patients.

The CDR3 runs 16 residues. Germline assignment: CDR1 SEHNR and CDR2 FQNEAQ (reference sequence). The V and J ends lost 2 bases and 5 bases, in that order; junction bases with no gene match: 5. Sequenced material consisted of expressed TCRB transcripts (all of the isolated RNA was reverse transcribed). An average about 3.8 million reads came from naive, central memory and regulatory T cell samples. Sequenced by immunoSEQ multiplex PCR; TCRdb stores in-frame clones only, minus some. This sample carries about 350,000 clones, around a fifth of them seen once, and the ten largest clones take about 0.044%.

The sequence derives from a woman aged 18-29 years in good health. The gene calls are TRBV7-9 and TRBJ1-6, with 8 nucleotides matching TRBD1. Specimen: naive CD4+ T cells from blood. Here the CDR3 DNA reads TGTGCCAGCAGCTTAAGGCAGGGGGCGGATAATTCACCCCTCCACTTT. Translation: CASSLRQGADNSPLHF.